The sequence of this TCR beta chain was determined in a study of CD8 T cells in ankylosing spondylitis. Study findings and constraints: Reactive arthritis synovial fluid and blood previously showed some of these motif variants. Disease-linked clones were reportedly significantly enriched in matched ankylosing spondylitis synovial fluid. Typical of ankylosing spondylitis blood, it appeared, was a TCR beta motif of several highly homologous variants.

About this clonotype: The antigen is not known.

Germline lookup yields CDR1 ENHRY and CDR2 SYGVKD. V lost 3 bases and J 5 bases, leaving 14 bases between the germline ends. CDR3 size: 14 residues. From the 5' RACE reads, TCRdb called clonotypes with MiXCR, one entry per CDR3 protein. The sample has 40,000 to 55,000 distinct CDR3 sequences, 6.5% to 8% seen once. Sequenced input: blood, either unsorted or a sorted T cell fraction (not recorded which). The V gene is TRBV10-3, the J gene TRBJ2-7; D not certain. The receptor comes from a female donor with ankylosing spondylitis or in good health (not recorded which). The CDR3 region has the DNA TGTGCCATCAGTGACTACCGCTGGGGAAACGAGCAGTACTTC. Protein: CAISDYRWGNEQYF.